These 10 T cell receptor beta chains were all obtained from the same sample, sequenced in a study of shared clonotypes between healthy human individuals. The assay was immunoSEQ multiplex PCR, and TCRdb's table has in-frame clones only and misses some. Of 450,000 to 500,000 clones in the sample, almost 80% were seen once. The sequencing sample was made of PBMCs. These receptors were taken from a middle-aged woman in good health. Some clones in this sample may be carry-over from other donors' samples.

The chain uses TRBV6-1 and TRBJ1-2; no reliable D call. The CDR3 length is 14 residues. CDR1 and CDR2 (germline): MNHNS, SASEGT. The V end lost 2 bases, the J end lost 3 bases, and 10 bases lay between the germline ends. The CDR3 DNA sequence: TGTGCCAGCAGTGAAATCGCACAGTACTATGGCTACACCTTC. Its protein product is CASSEIAQYYGYTF.

The chain links TRBV9 to TRBJ2-5; D is perhaps TRBD2 (7 bases). The closer fit of TRBJ2-7 to the DNA end suggests the J call may be wrong. Germline V CDR1 and CDR2: SGDLS, YYNGEE. CDR3 size: 15 residues. Here the CDR3 DNA reads TGTGCCAGCAGCGGACTGGGGGGGCGAGGACACGAGCAGTACTTC. Translated, it gives CASSGLGGRGHEQYF.

The V gene is TRBV28, the J gene TRBJ1-4; 7 bases are a match to TRBD1. This CDR3 comprises 15 residues. Germline V CDR1 and CDR2: MDHEN, SYDVKM. V gave up 6 bases and J gave up 3 bases; unmatched junction bases: 7. The CDR3 DNA reads TGTGCCAGCAGCTCAGCCGGGACAGCTAATGAAAAACTGTTTTTT. Translated: CASSSAGTANEKLFF.

The chain combines TRBV11-2 with TRBJ2-2, with TRBD2 identical over 9 bases. CDR1 is SGHAT, CDR2 FQNNGV, per germline. This CDR3 region has 17 residues. Germline trimming cut 1 base from V and 4 bases from J; bases unmatched to any gene: 7. The CDR3 region is CASSLGWGLAVTGELFF. The CDR3 DNA sequence: TGTGCCAGCAGCTTAGGGTGGGGACTAGCAGTCACCGGGGAGCTGTTTTTT.

As for this clone: Other nucleotide sequences from this sample produce the same CDR3. The rearrangement links TRBV2 to TRBJ1-1, with 7 positions matching TRBD1. The V gene end was trimmed by 4 bases and the J gene end by 0 bases; junction bases not matched to a gene: 2. CDR3 length equals 14 residues. Germline-derived CDR1 and CDR2 are SNHLY and FYNNEI. The CDR3 DNA is TGTGCCAGCAGTGTCGACAGGGTGAACACTGAAGCTTTCTTT. Amino acid sequence: CASSVDRVNTEAFF.

This chain uses TRBV7-8 with TRBJ2-2; 10 bases fit TRBD2. The J segment lost 3 bases and the V segment lost 5 bases, leaving 6 bases of the junction unmatched. CDR1 SGHVS and CDR2 FQNEAQ come from the germline V gene. The CDR3 length is 16 residues. The CDR3 bases are TGTGCCAGCAGCCCGACTAGCGGGCGCTACACCGGGGAGCTGTTTTTT. Translating it yields CASSPTSGRYTGELFF.

The sample holds a few counts of this clone. The chain has TRBV2 and TRBJ1-5; perhaps TRBD1 as D (5 bases). Trimming removed 2 bases from V and 0 bases from J, with 11 bases in between. This CDR3 has 16 amino acids. Germline CDR1 and CDR2: SNHLY and FYNNEI. The chain's CDR3 is CASSEPWTNSNQPQHF. DNA of the CDR3: TGTGCCAGCAGTGAACCGTGGACAAATAGCAATCAGCCCCAGCATTTT.

The V gene is TRBV18, the J gene TRBJ1-1; D is possibly TRBD1 (5 bases). The CDR3 consists of 16 residues. Germline-derived CDR1 and CDR2 are KGHSH and LQKENI. V was pared by 2 bases and J by 4 bases, with 17 bases between. CDR3 nucleotide sequence: TGTGCCAGCTCACCAAAAAGAAGGAGGGACGGCACTGAAGCTTTCTTT. Protein: CASSPKRRRDGTEAFF.

The rearrangement links TRBV5-5 to TRBJ2-5; TRBD2 agrees at 8 bases. The CDR3 is 16 amino acids. Germline lookup yields CDR1 SGHKS and CDR2 YYEKEE (reference sequence). V shed 0 bases and J 5 bases; nucleotides not matched to a gene: 9. The CDR3 spells CASSLGAGGRWETQYF. CDR3 nucleotide sequence: TGTGCCAGCAGCTTGGGGGCGGGAGGCCGGTGGGAGACCCAGTACTTC.

The genes are TRBV4-3 and TRBJ2-3, with TRBD2 matching 10 bases. V trimming: 6 bases; J trimming: 6 bases; junction bases outside the gene matches: 9. CDR1 is LGHNA and CDR2 is YSLEER in the germline V gene. There are 15 residues in the CDR3. For the CDR3, the DNA is TGCGCCAGCAGTCAAAGCGGGAGGGCCGGGGATACGCAGTATTTT. Protein sequence: CASSQSGRAGDTQYF.